The rows below give T cell receptor beta chains drawn from one sample of a study of blood T cell repertoires in COVID-19. TCRdb keeps only in-frame clones here, not all; method: immunoSEQ multiplex PCR. The table lists roughly 280,000 clones, about nine tenths of them singletons. The sample comprised peripheral blood. The receptors shown here come from a woman between 45 and 60 years old who had recovered from COVID-19. Each CDR3 is given with its conserved first and last residue. The order of the fields is V gene, J gene, D gene, clone size, CDR3 protein, CDR3 DNA. D genes are given only for firm matches. For some rows the clone size is stated as once, few or many, or as a class when expanded; others skip it.

>TRBV7-2|TRBJ2-3|TRBD2|-
CASRGGGASTDTQYF
TGTGCCAGCCGGGGCGGGGGGGCGAGCACAGATACGCAGTATTTT
>TRBV24-1|TRBJ2-3|-|few
CATSDPQADTQYF
TGTGCCACCAGTGACCCGCAGGCAGATACGCAGTATTTT
>TRBV4-3|TRBJ2-2|TRBD1|-
CASSRGTTGINTGELFF
TGCGCCAGCAGCCGTGGTACGACAGGGATAAACACCGGGGAGCTGTTTTTT
>TRBV6-5|TRBJ1-1|TRBD1|-
CASGGAGQGATEAFF
TGTGCCAGCGGGGGTGCGGGACAGGGGGCGACTGAAGCTTTCTTT
>TRBV9|TRBJ1-2|-|-
CASSVEAGVLSSYTF
TGTGCCAGCAGCGTAGAAGCGGGAGTCCTCTCTAGCTACACCTTC
>TRBV7-2|TRBJ2-3|TRBD2|-
CASSLVLTSAGGPDTQYF
TGTGCCAGCAGCTTAGTGTTAACTTCAGCGGGAGGACCAGATACGCAGTATTTT
>TRBV5-4|TRBJ1-1|TRBD1|-
CASSSSYRGATEAFF
TGTGCCAGCAGCTCCTCGTACAGGGGGGCCACTGAAGCTTTCTTT
>TRBV10-3|TRBJ2-5|-|once
CAISESGGNQETQYF
TGTGCCATCAGTGAGTCGGGAGGAAATCAAGAGACCCAGTACTTC
>TRBV28|TRBJ1-3|TRBD1|-
CASSPWTGAGGNTIYF
TGTGCCAGCAGTCCATGGACAGGGGCAGGGGGAAACACCATATATTTT
>TRBV5-4|TRBJ2-3|TRBD1|-
CASSSQGTDTQYF
TGTGCCAGCAGCTCACAGGGGACAGATACGCAGTATTTT
>TRBV5-6|TRBJ1-3|-|-
CASSFRDAIGNTIYF
TGTGCCAGCAGCTTTCGGGATGCGATTGGAAACACCATATATTTT
>TRBV9|TRBJ1-4|TRBD1|-
CASSKTGPNEKLFF
TGTGCCAGCAGCAAGACAGGGCCTAATGAAAAACTGTTTTTT
>TRBV28|TRBJ1-6|TRBD1|-
CASRPPTGEFNSPLHF
TGTGCCAGCAGACCGCCTACAGGGGAATTTAATTCACCCCTCCACTTT
>TRBV7-3|TRBJ2-7|TRBD1|-
CASSSQGELSEQYF
TGTGCCAGCAGCTCCCAGGGGGAGTTATCCGAGCAGTACTTC
>TRBV18|TRBJ1-4|-|-
CASSPYREEKLFF
TGTGCCAGCTCACCCTACAGGGAGGAAAAACTGTTTTTT
>TRBV9|TRBJ1-2|TRBD1|-
CASSLSGDDRGGGYTF
TGTGCCAGCAGTCTCTCAGGCGATGACAGGGGAGGCGGCTACACCTTC
>TRBV4-1|TRBJ1-5|-|-
CASSQEGKRGNQPQHF
TGCGCCAGCAGCCAAGAGGGTAAACGGGGCAATCAGCCCCAGCATTTT
>TRBV27|TRBJ1-1|-|-
CASRFEGNTEAFF
TGTGCCAGCAGATTCGAGGGGAACACTGAAGCTTTCTTT
>TRBV19|TRBJ2-3|TRBD2|-
CASRERGGRGTQYF
TGTGCCAGTAGGGAGCGGGGGGGAAGAGGTACGCAGTATTTT
>TRBV12-3/TRBV12-4|TRBJ1-2|-|-
CASSLTGSYGYTF
TGTGCCAGCAGTCTAACAGGGAGCTATGGCTACACCTTC
>TRBV7-2|TRBJ2-1|TRBD2|-
CASSSIPRLAGVGNEQFF
TGTGCCAGCAGCTCCATCCCCCGACTAGCGGGAGTAGGTAATGAGCAGTTCTTC
>TRBV7-8|TRBJ2-7|-|-
CASSLRPRTLAYEQYF
TGTGCCAGCAGCTTACGCCCCCGGACTCTGGCCTACGAGCAGTACTTC
>TRBV6-6|TRBJ1-1|-|-
CASSRTGRTEAFF
TGTGCCAGCAGCCGCACAGGCCGTACTGAAGCTTTCTTT
>TRBV7-8|TRBJ2-1|TRBD1|-
CASSLGGREQFF
TGTGCCAGCAGCCTAGGGGGCCGGGAGCAGTTCTTC
>TRBV9|TRBJ2-2|TRBD2|-
CASSVDRGLAGVSGELFF
TGTGCCAGCAGCGTTGATCGGGGACTAGCGGGAGTATCCGGGGAGCTGTTTTTT
>TRBV4-1|TRBJ1-2|-|-
CASNTWAGFEGYTF
TGCGCCAGCAACACGTGGGCGGGGTTTGAAGGCTACACCTTC
>TRBV2|TRBJ2-3|-|few
CASSEGQLWGTQYF
TGTGCCAGCAGTGAAGGACAGCTTTGGGGTACGCAGTATTTT
>TRBV9|TRBJ2-3|TRBD1|once
CASSVKGQGTDTQYF
TGTGCCAGCAGCGTAAAGGGACAGGGCACAGATACGCAGTATTTT
>TRBV7-8|TRBJ1-1|-|-
CASSRGLTEAFF
TGTGCCAGCAGCCGGGGACTGACTGAAGCTTTCTTT
>TRBV4-3|TRBJ1-1|-|-
CASSQETETEAFF
TGCGCCAGCAGCCAAGAGACGGAGACTGAAGCTTTCTTT
>TRBV6-2/TRBV6-3|TRBJ1-2|-|-
CASSYYSNYGYTF
TGTGCCAGCAGTTACTACAGTAACTATGGCTACACCTTC
>TRBV11-1|TRBJ2-1|-|-
CASRLGASASYNEQFF
TGTGCCAGCAGATTAGGCGCTAGCGCATCCTACAATGAGCAGTTCTTC
>TRBV5-1|TRBJ1-1|-|-
CASSPTETTMNTEAFF
TGCGCCAGCAGCCCGACAGAAACTACCATGAACACTGAAGCTTTCTTT
>TRBV3-1/TRBV3-2|TRBJ2-1|-|-
CASSLWAGHEQFF
TGTGCCAGCAGCCTTTGGGCTGGGCATGAGCAGTTCTTC
>TRBV27|TRBJ1-1|-|-
CASSLSIISTEAFF
TGTGCCAGCAGTTTATCGATAATTAGCACTGAAGCTTTCTTT
>TRBV7-2|TRBJ1-3|TRBD1|few
CASSSKTGVQGNTIYF
TGTGCCAGCAGCTCAAAGACAGGGGTGCAGGGAAACACCATATATTTT
>TRBV7-3|TRBJ2-3|TRBD2|-
CASSLTPGLAGGANTQYF
TGTGCCAGCAGCTTAACCCCAGGGCTAGCGGGGGGAGCAAATACGCAGTATTTT